The 22 T cell receptor beta chains given below trace back to one sample, sequenced in a study of T cells in Graves' hyperthyroidism and ophthalmopathy. Using RNA transcripts as the source, TCR beta CDR3 regions were amplified. An initial round of RT-PCR targeting the TCR CDR3 relied on the HTBI primer set. TCRdb fed the multiplex PCR reads into MiXCR, producing one record per CDR3 protein. The sample has about 360,000 distinct CDR3 sequences; 15% to 19% are singletons. The sample taken for sequencing was blood. These receptors all stem from a woman in her late teens or twenties with Graves' hyperthyroidism that later progressed to Graves' ophthalmopathy.

This clonotype was recorded many times. For the CDR3, the DNA is TGTGCCAGCAGCCGGATACTAGCGGGAGGTTCGGGGGAGCTGTTTTTT. Its protein product is CASSRILAGGSGELFF. V and J are TRBV11-2 and TRBJ2-2, with 12 bases that match TRBD2. Unmatched junction bases numbered 9, after V lost 5 bases and J lost 8 bases. The CDR3 extends over 16 amino acids. CDR1 is SGHAT and CDR2 is FQNNGV in the germline V gene.

Many counts were recorded for this clonotype. The chain recombines TRBV12-3 or TRBV12-4 with TRBJ1-6; D is undetermined. The CDR3 runs to 14 residues. V was trimmed by 5 bases and J by 2 bases, leaving 7 bases between them. CDR3 protein: CASSQLTYNSPLHF. DNA of the CDR3: TGTGCCAGCAGTCAGCTAACCTATAATTCACCCCTCCACTTT.

The chain links TRBV5-6 to TRBJ2-2, with D unresolved. Germline CDR1 and CDR2: SGHDT and YYEEEE. V lost 3 bases and J lost 6, with 15 bases in between. The CDR3 sequence is 15 residues long. As DNA, the CDR3 is TGTGCCAGCAGCTCAACCCTGTGGTCTGCCGGGGAGCTGTTTTTT. Translating gives CASSSTLWSAGELFF. The full variable domain, completed using reference TRBV5-6 and TRBJ2-2, is DAGVTQSPTHLIKTRGQQVTLRCSPKSGHDTVSWYQQALGQGPQFIFQYYEEEERQRGNFPDRFSGHQFPNYSSELNVNALLLGDSALYLCASSSTLWSAGELFFGEGSRLTVL.

The sample holds a few counts of this clonotype. The chain employs TRBV20-1 and TRBJ2-7, with D perhaps given as TRBD1 or TRBD2 (5 bases each). V was trimmed by 5 bases and J by 4 bases, leaving 21 bases between them. CDR1 is DFQATT, CDR2 SNEGSKA, per germline (reference sequence). The CDR3 totals 15 residues. CDR3: CSAGLLRQRGYEQYF. CDR3 DNA: TGCAGTGCTGGTTTACTCCGACAGCGAGGGTACGAGCAGTACTTC.

This clonotype has ten or more counts. This chain links TRBV2 with TRBJ1-6; maybe TRBD1 (5 bases). The CDR3 spans 14 residues. Trimming took 0 bases from V and 9 from J, leaving 9 bases between them. Germline V gene sequence: CDR1 SNHLY, CDR2 FYNNEI. As DNA, the CDR3 is TGTGCCAGCAGTGAAGCGGCGGGGGGTTCACCCCTCCACTTT. As protein: CASSEAAGGSPLHF.

This clonotype was counted at least ten times. This sequence joins TRBV7-2 and TRBJ2-3; D may correspond to TRBD1 or TRBD2 (5 bases each). The CDR3 is made up of 17 amino acids. The germline V and J ends were trimmed by 3 bases and 4 bases, with 20 bases remaining between them. The V gene's germline CDR1 is SGHTA and CDR2 FQGNSA. The CDR3 spells CASSLKGRPYTSDTQYF. In DNA form, the CDR3 reads TGTGCCAGCAGCTTGAAGGGACGTCCTTATACGTCAGATACGCAGTATTTT.

This clonotype has ten or more counts. The DNA of the CDR3 is TGTGCCAGCAGTTTATCGAGGGGGGTCGGGGGAAGTGGCGGCTACACCTTC. It codes for CASSLSRGVGGSGGYTF. The V and J genes are TRBV28 and TRBJ1-2, with D maybe TRBD1 (6 bases). Germline V gives CDR1 MDHEN, CDR2 SYDVKM. The CDR3 totals 17 residues. The ends were cut back, 1 base at V and 8 bases at J, with 23 bases in the middle.

This clonotype was seen a few times. The chain joins TRBV29-1 to TRBJ2-1, with 8 bases aligning to TRBD2. CDR3 length: 16 residues. Per germline, CDR1 SQVTM and CDR2 ANQGSEA. The ends lost 6 bases at V and 4 bases at J; junction bases unmatched: 14. Written as DNA, the CDR3 is TGCAGCGTGCGGACTAGCTCTCTTCACCAATACAATGAGCAGTTCTTC. Translating it yields CSVRTSSLHQYNEQFF.

Details on this clonotype: An end of the junction does not agree with germline; a read error may underlie this. The chain employs TRBV7-7 and TRBJ2-2; 8 nucleotides align to TRBD2. CDR1 is SSHAT and CDR2 is FNYEAQ in the germline V gene (reference sequence). CDR3 length equals 16 residues. CDR3 sequence: CASSPGSGKDTGELFF. CDR3 nucleotides: TGTGCTAGCAGCCCCGGTAGCGGGAAAGACACCGGGGAGCTGTTTTTT.

In this sample, this clonotype turned up many times. The CDR3: CASSLSGRQPYEQYF. The CDR3 DNA is TGTGCCAGCAGTTTAAGTGGTAGACAACCCTACGAGCAGTACTTC. The V call is TRBV27, the J call TRBJ2-7; no reliable D call. The V gene's germline CDR1 is MNHEY and CDR2 SMNVEV (reference sequence). The V end lost 2 bases, the J end lost 2 bases, and 13 bases lay between the germline ends. CDR3 size: 15 residues.

This clonotype was counted ten times or more. The CDR3 sequence: CASSLGWGTGANSYNSPLHF. CDR3 sequence (DNA): TGTGCCAGCAGCTTAGGGTGGGGCACAGGAGCAAACTCCTATAATTCACCCCTCCACTTT. V gene TRBV7-9 combines with J gene TRBJ1-6; tentative D call: TRBD1 (5 bases). V gave up 1 base and J gave up 0 bases, with 19 bases separating them. Germline V CDR1 and CDR2: SEHNR, FQNEAQ (reference sequence). CDR3 length equals 20 residues. Combining the CDR3 with reference TRBV7-9 and TRBJ1-6 gives the whole variable domain DTGVSQNPRHKITKRGQNVTFRCDPISEHNRLYWYRQTLGQGPEFLTYFQNEAQLEKSRLLSDRFSAERPKGSFSTLEIQRTEQGDSAMYLCASSLGWGTGANSYNSPLHFGNGTRLTVT.

This clonotype was detected many times. V usage is TRBV2 and J usage is TRBJ1-5, with D tentatively TRBD1 (6 bases). V lost 4 bases and J 0 bases, leaving 10 bases between the germline ends. CDR1 and CDR2 (germline): SNHLY, FYNNEI. This CDR3 has 15 amino acids. CDR3 region: CASSASGDSNQPQHF. In nucleotides, the CDR3 is TGTGCCAGCAGTGCCTCAGGGGATAGCAATCAGCCCCAGCATTTT.

This clonotype was counted many times. The V call is TRBV10-3, the J call TRBJ1-1; TRBD1 agrees at 10 bases. This CDR3 contains 14 residues. Per the germline V gene, CDR1 is ENHRY and CDR2 is SYGVKD. J was trimmed by 4 bases and V by 7 bases; bases with no gene match: 6. The CDR3 region is CAITPGTGVTEAFF. CDR3 DNA: TGTGCCATCACCCCCGGGACAGGGGTCACTGAAGCTTTCTTT.

This clonotype occurred a few times. The V call is TRBV6-1, the J call TRBJ2-1; D call uncertain. Trimming took 6 bases from V and 7 from J, leaving 22 bases between them. This CDR3 comprises 16 residues. Germline V CDR1 and CDR2: MNHNS, SASEGT. CDR3 bases: TGTGCCAGCAGCAAAACTCAAGGAGCGTGGTTAAATGAGCAGTTCTTC. Protein: CASSKTQGAWLNEQFF.

This clonotype was picked up many times. The V and J genes are TRBV12-3 or TRBV12-4 and TRBJ1-1; D unresolved. The CDR3 spans 14 residues. V lost 3 bases and J lost 1, with 9 bases in between. CDR3 region: CASSFRQANTEAFF. In DNA, the CDR3 is TGTGCCAGCAGTTTTCGCCAAGCGAACACTGAAGCTTTCTTT.

In its sample, this clonotype was seen many times. The genes are TRBV20-1 and TRBJ2-5; 8 nucleotides align to TRBD1. This CDR3 region has 15 residues. V lost 0 bases and J lost 3; bases outside the gene matches: 6. The germline gives CDR1 DFQATT, CDR2 SNEGSKA (reference sequence). In nucleotides, the CDR3 is TGCAGTGCTAGAGATCTTGACAGGGGCGAAGAGACCCAGTACTTC. Its translation: CSARDLDRGEETQYF.

This clonotype was counted a few times. This chain uses TRBV5-4 with TRBJ1-2; 11 positions match TRBD1. V lost 10 bases, J lost 6 bases, and 2 bases stayed unmatched. Per germline, CDR1 SGHNT and CDR2 YYREEE (reference sequence). The CDR3 loop spans 11 amino acids. The CDR3 bases are TGTGCCGGACAGGGGGCGAATGGCTACACCTTC. Protein product: CAGQGANGYTF. Complete variable domain (other parts from reference TRBV5-4 and TRBJ1-2): ETGVTQSPTHLIKTRGQQVTLRCSSQSGHNTVSWYQQALGQGPQFIFQYYREEENGRGNFPPRFSGLQFPNYSSELNVNALELDDSALYLCAGQGANGYTFGSGTRLTVV.

J is TRBJ2-2 and V is TRBV28; D is unresolved. CDR3 length: 16 residues. Trimming left V 10 bases short and J 4 bases short, with 22 bases between. Germline V CDR1 and CDR2: MDHEN, SYDVKM. CDR3 sequence: CATKISSWALTGELFF. CDR3 nucleotide sequence: TGTGCCACCAAAATCTCCAGTTGGGCCCTCACCGGGGAGCTGTTTTTT. The whole variable domain, filled in from reference TRBV28 and TRBJ2-2, reads DVKVTQSSRYLVKRTGEKVFLECVQDMDHENMFWYRQDPGLGLRLIYFSYDVKMKEKGDIPEGYSVSREKKERFSLILESASTNQTSMYLCATKISSWALTGELFFGEGSRLTVL.

This clonotype was counted at least ten times. The V call is TRBV7-2, the J call TRBJ1-2; maybe TRBD1 (6 bases). The CDR3 has 15 amino acids. The V gene's germline CDR1 is SGHTA and CDR2 FQGNSA. Trimming took off 1 base at V and 2 bases at J, with 11 bases between the two ends. CDR3 sequence: CASSLVLGGNYGYTF. The CDR3 nucleotides are TGTGCCAGCAGCTTAGTTCTGGGGGGCAACTATGGCTACACCTTC. Supplemented by reference TRBV7-2 and TRBJ1-2, the full variable domain reads GAGVSQSPSNKVTEKGKDVELRCDPISGHTALYWYRQSLGQGLEFLIYFQGNSAPDKSGLPSDRFSAERTGGSVSTLTIQRTQQEDSAVYLCASSLVLGGNYGYTFGSGTRLTVV.

This clonotype showed up many times. The CDR3 spells CSVEESLATTDTQYF. CDR3 nucleotides: TGCAGCGTTGAAGAGTCACTAGCCACCACAGATACGCAGTATTTT. The chain uses TRBV29-1 and TRBJ2-3; D perhaps matches TRBD2 (6 bases). The V gene lost 0 bases and the J gene lost 2 bases, with 12 bases spanning the gap. This CDR3 has 15 amino acids. Germline CDR1 SQVTM, CDR2 ANQGSEA.

At least ten counts were recorded for this clonotype. The junction departs from the called germline gene at one end, perhaps through a read error. This chain joins TRBV12-5 and TRBJ1-1, with 10 bases matching TRBD1. CDR1 is LGHNT, CDR2 FRNRAP, per germline. This CDR3 comprises 14 residues. CDR3 protein: CASGLGQGSTEAFF. Written as DNA, the CDR3 is TGTGCTAGTGGATTGGGACAGGGGTCCACTGAAGCTTTCTTT.

This clonotype came up many times. This sequence joins TRBV5-1 and TRBJ2-2, with D unclear. Per germline, CDR1 SGHRS and CDR2 YFSETQ. V lost 0 bases, J lost 2 bases, and 8 bases lay in between. CDR3 length: 15 residues. CDR3 DNA sequence: TGCGCCAGCAGCTTGGGCCTTTTTAACACCGGGGAGCTGTTTTTT. It yields the protein CASSLGLFNTGELFF.